The present T cell receptor (beta chain) was sequenced within a study of blood T cell repertoires in COVID-19. Study at large: Sample material is recorded as cDNA or gDNA derived from T cells, B-cell-depleted T cells, or PBMCs.

This clone has a single count. Sequencing was performed with immunoSEQ multiplex PCR; in TCRdb, only in-frame clones are kept and a portion is missing. The sample has nearly 60,000 clones; approximately 81% are singletons. The V end was cut by 4 bases, the J end by 4 bases, with 27 bases between. The CDR3 has 19 amino acids. Germline loops: CDR1 KGHDR, CDR2 SFDVKD. The sample was peripheral blood. The sequence came from a man aged 40-49 years with active COVID-19. The gene calls are TRBV24-1 and TRBJ2-5; maybe TRBD2 (7 bases). CDR3 region: CATSEGSTLVRGGGETQYF. The CDR3 nucleotides read TGTGCCACCAGTGAGGGGAGTACTTTGGTACGGGGAGGGGGAGAGACCCAGTACTTC.